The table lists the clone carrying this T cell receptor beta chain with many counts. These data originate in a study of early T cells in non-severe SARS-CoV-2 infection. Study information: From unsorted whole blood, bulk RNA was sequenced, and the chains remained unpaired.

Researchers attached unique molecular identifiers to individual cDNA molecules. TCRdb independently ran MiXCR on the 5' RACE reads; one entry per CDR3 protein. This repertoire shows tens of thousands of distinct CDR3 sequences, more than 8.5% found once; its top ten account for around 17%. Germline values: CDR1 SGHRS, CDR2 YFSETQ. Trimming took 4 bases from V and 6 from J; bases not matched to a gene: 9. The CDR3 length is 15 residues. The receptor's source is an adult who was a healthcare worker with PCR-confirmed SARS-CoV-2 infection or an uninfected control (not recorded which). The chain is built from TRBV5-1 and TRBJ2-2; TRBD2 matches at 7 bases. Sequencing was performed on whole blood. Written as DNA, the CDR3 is TGCGCCAGCAGCACGAGGGCGGGGGATTCCGGGGAGCTGTTTTTT. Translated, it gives CASSTRAGDSGELFF.